These 30 T cell receptor beta chains were sequenced from one sample in a study of blood T cell repertoires in COVID-19 (dated by TCRdb to the early 2020s). Preparation of the library involved the immunoSEQ multiplex PCR assay. Imported from immuneACCESS, the table was reduced by TCRdb to in-frame sequences with V and J called. These copies leave out some clones; in studies compared against another copy, an unresolved V gene accounts for under half, and the cause of the remainder is not known. Across this sample there are 280,000 or so clones, with 90% seen only once. The ten top clones hold roughly 1.5% of the sample. The sequencing input was PBMCs or T cells enriched from blood (not recorded which). These receptors were obtained from a woman in her late teens or twenties with acute COVID-19.

J is TRBJ2-1 and V is TRBV6-1; D may be TRBD2 (5 bases). Deletions cut 1 base from V and 11 bases from J, with 9 bases between. In germline, CDR1 is MNHNS, CDR2 SASEGT. This CDR3 is built from 12 residues. The CDR3 reads CASSEEGVKQFF. CDR3 DNA: TGTGCCAGCAGTGAAGAGGGAGTTAAGCAGTTCTTC.

The chain combines TRBV5-1 with TRBJ2-3; 10 bases match TRBD2. The CDR3 contains 19 residues. The trim removed 2 bases at V and 1 base at J, leaving 13 bases unmatched. Looked up from germline, CDR1 is SGHRS and CDR2 is YFSETQ. CDR3 bases: TGCGCCAGCAGCTTTGGTCTAGCGGGAGTCGGGGAGGGCACAGATACGCAGTATTTT. Its protein product is CASSFGLAGVGEGTDTQYF.

Points on this clone: Other DNA sequences in this sample translate to the same CDR3. The chain has TRBV24-1 and TRBJ2-1; TRBD2 matches 7 bases. Germline CDR1 KGHDR, CDR2 SFDVKD. The CDR3 has 14 amino acids. With 6 bases clipped from V and 5 bases from J, the junction kept 6 bases outside the gene matches. Here the CDR3 reads CATSLSGGDNEQFF. Written as DNA, the CDR3 is TGTGCCACCAGTCTATCTGGGGGGGACAATGAGCAGTTCTTC.

The sample holds a few counts of this clone. The chain has TRBV29-1 and TRBJ1-2; the match to TRBD1 covers 7 bases. Unmatched junction bases numbered 6, after V lost 3 bases and J lost 5 bases. The V gene's germline CDR1 is SQVTM and CDR2 ANQGSEA. This CDR3 contains 13 residues. DNA of the CDR3: TGCAGCGTTGAGGACAGGTTTCCTTATGGCTACACCTTC. This translates into CSVEDRFPYGYTF.

This clone was counted once. Mismatch with germline at one junction end may stem from a read error. This chain joins TRBV27 and TRBJ2-4, with 7 bases matching TRBD2. Looked up from germline, CDR1 is MNHEY and CDR2 is SMNVEV (reference sequence). This CDR3 has 14 amino acids. The CDR3 nucleotides are TGTGCCAGCAGTTCCCGACTAGCCCAAAACATTCAGTACTTC. Translated: CASSSRLAQNIQYF.

The chain is built from TRBV30 and TRBJ1-5; 8 bases are a match to TRBD1. The CDR3 length is 15 residues. Germline loops: CDR1 GTSNPN, CDR2 SVGIG (reference sequence). The V gene end was trimmed by 3 bases and the J gene end by 5 bases; junction bases not matched to a gene: 9. CDR3 DNA: TGTGCCTGGAGCCACGGACAGGGAAAGTATCAGCCCCAGCATTTT. This translates into CAWSHGQGKYQPQHF.

The V gene is TRBV10-3, the J gene TRBJ1-4, with 7 positions matching TRBD1. The CDR3 has 15 residues. V lost 6 bases to trimming and J lost 4 bases; unmatched junction nucleotides: 8. Germline V CDR1 and CDR2: ENHRY, SYGVKD. CDR3 in amino acids: CAISPGTAINEKLFF. In DNA form, the CDR3 reads TGTGCCATCAGCCCCGGGACAGCGATTAATGAAAAACTGTTTTTT.

The chain uses TRBV28 and TRBJ1-4; 9 bases are shared with TRBD1. Unmatched junction bases numbered 2, after V lost 4 bases and J lost 8 bases. This CDR3 has 13 residues. CDR1 is MDHEN and CDR2 is SYDVKM in the germline V gene. CDR3 region: CASSSGTGEKLFF. The CDR3 nucleotides read TGTGCCAGCAGTTCGGGGACAGGGGAAAAACTGTTTTTT.

CDR3 sequence (DNA): TGTGCCAGTAGTATCGAAACAGGGTTCTCTGGGGCCAACGTCCTGACTTTC. The encoded protein is CASSIETGFSGANVLTF. The J gene is TRBJ2-6, the V gene TRBV19; a weak D match, TRBD1 (6 bases). This CDR3 has 17 residues. CDR1 is LNHDA, CDR2 SQIVND, per germline (reference sequence). V lost 3 bases to trimming and J lost 0 bases, with 12 bases between them.

This clone was seen more than once but under ten times. The chain combines TRBV19 with TRBJ2-7; TRBD1 matches at 7 bases. The V gene's germline CDR1 is LNHDA and CDR2 SQIVND (reference sequence). This CDR3 has 13 amino acids. The V segment lost 5 bases and the J segment 4 bases; nucleotides outside the gene matches: 5. CDR3 loop: CASSAQQGYEQYF. The CDR3 DNA reads as TGTGCCAGTAGTGCTCAACAGGGGTACGAGCAGTACTTC.

This chain connects TRBV7-3 to TRBJ2-7; 10 nucleotides line up with TRBD2. Germline V CDR1 and CDR2: SGHTA, FQGTGA. With 6 bases clipped from V and 3 bases from J, the junction kept 2 bases outside the gene matches. CDR3 length equals 13 residues. The CDR3: CASSSSGGYEQYF. CDR3 DNA: TGTGCCAGCAGTTCTAGCGGGGGCTACGAGCAGTACTTC.

The chain employs TRBV14 and TRBJ2-1; 10 bases line up with TRBD1. Losses at the gene ends were 5 bases for V and 4 bases for J; bases not matched to a gene: 5. Germline-derived CDR1 and CDR2 are SGHDN and FVKESK. This CDR3 has 15 amino acids. CDR3 protein: CASSLTGGSYNEQFF. DNA for the CDR3: TGTGCCAGCAGCTTGACAGGGGGCAGTTACAATGAGCAGTTCTTC.

V gene TRBV27 combines with J gene TRBJ2-7; 8 bases are shared with TRBD2. CDR1 is MNHEY, CDR2 SMNVEV, per germline (reference sequence). After removal of 2 bases from V and 11 bases from J, the junction contained 17 bases not matched to a gene. The CDR3 spans 16 residues. The DNA of the CDR3 is TGTGCCAGCAGTTTACCGGCCGGGATCGGGAGGGCTAGAGAGTACTTC. Its protein product is CASSLPAGIGRAREYF.

The chain employs TRBV2 and TRBJ2-7, with 7 positions matching TRBD1. This CDR3 comprises 14 residues. Germline CDR1 and CDR2: SNHLY and FYNNEI. J was trimmed by 3 bases and V by 5 bases; bases with no gene match: 7. The CDR3 coding sequence is TGTGCCAGCAGTTTGAACAGGGGTTTCTACGAGCAGTACTTC. Translation: CASSLNRGFYEQYF.

The J gene is TRBJ2-7, the V gene TRBV18; TRBD2 might be the D (6 bases). Trimming stripped 0 bases from V and 1 base from J, with 10 bases between. Per germline, CDR1 KGHSH and CDR2 LQKENI. This CDR3 comprises 15 residues. CDR3 DNA sequence: TGTGCCAGCTCACCACCAGCCGGGAGTTCCTACGAGCAGTACTTC. Translated, it gives CASSPPAGSSYEQYF. Together with reference TRBV18 and TRBJ2-7, the CDR3 gives the full variable domain: NAGVMQNPRHLVRRRGQEARLRCSPMKGHSHVYWYRQLPEEGLKFMVYLQKENIIDESGMPKERFSAEFPKEGPSILRIQQVVRGDSAAYFCASSPPAGSSYEQYFGPGTRLTVT.

The rearrangement uses TRBV6-5 and TRBJ2-3; 10 bases map to TRBD1. The CDR3 is 15 residues long. Unmatched junction bases numbered 3, after V lost 4 bases and J lost 2 bases. Germline V lookup: CDR1 MNHEY, CDR2 SVGAGI. The CDR3 here is CASSSDRGPTDTQYF. The CDR3 region has the DNA TGTGCCAGCAGTTCCGACAGGGGGCCCACAGATACGCAGTATTTT.

The chain carries TRBV4-1 and TRBJ2-7, with 11 positions matching TRBD2. The germline CDR1 and CDR2 sequences are MGHRA and YSYEKL. V was clipped by 4 bases and J by 3 bases; unmatched bases: 14. The CDR3 has 18 residues. The CDR3 region is CASSPQLTSGSRGYEQYF. CDR3 nucleotide sequence: TGCGCCAGCAGCCCCCAATTAACTAGCGGGAGTAGGGGCTACGAGCAGTACTTC.

The rearrangement joins TRBV27 to TRBJ1-3; TRBD1 matches 7 bases. The germline CDR1 and CDR2 sequences are MNHEY and SMNVEV (reference sequence). V was pared by 3 bases and J by 4 bases, with 6 bases of the junction left unmatched. CDR3 size: 15 residues. Written as DNA, the CDR3 is TGTGCCAGCAGTTTCTCTAGGGGGCAGGGAAACACCATATATTTT. Residues: CASSFSRGQGNTIYF.

The V gene is TRBV4-2, the J gene TRBJ1-4, with D possibly matching TRBD1 (5 bases). The CDR3 contains 15 residues. CDR1 is LGHNA and CDR2 is YNFKEQ in the germline V gene. V lost 3 bases, J lost 6 bases, and 14 bases lay in between. The CDR3 sequence: CASSQDPAGHEKLFF. CDR3 bases: TGTGCCAGCAGCCAGGACCCCGCAGGGCATGAAAAACTGTTTTTT.

The rearrangement links TRBV19 to TRBJ2-7; D call uncertain. The germline gives CDR1 LNHDA, CDR2 SQIVND (reference sequence). This CDR3 contains 15 residues. Trimming removed 3 bases from V and 2 bases from J, with 14 bases in between. In DNA form, the CDR3 reads TGTGCCAGTAGTATTAGCTCACTCGGCGCCTACGAGCAGTACTTC. Amino acids: CASSISSLGAYEQYF.

V gene TRBV5-1 combines with J gene TRBJ2-7; D ambiguous. This CDR3 region has 13 residues. The germline V and J ends were trimmed by 0 bases and 3 bases, with 7 bases remaining between them. CDR1 SGHRS and CDR2 YFSETQ come from the germline V gene. The CDR3 spells CASSLAQNYEQYF. The CDR3 DNA is TGCGCCAGCAGCTTGGCTCAGAACTACGAGCAGTACTTC.

This clone was observed a single time. This rearrangement joins TRBV3-1 (or the pseudogene TRBV3-2) to TRBJ1-2, with D possibly TRBD1 on 6 matching bases. Trimming shortened V by 5 bases and J by 6 bases, and 16 bases separated the two germline ends. The CDR3 totals 14 residues. Germline V gene lookup returns CDR1 LGHDT and CDR2 YNNKEL (reference sequence). The CDR3 bases are TGTGCCAGCAGCTTACAGGGAGGGATTAATGGCTACACCTTC. This encodes CASSLQGGINGYTF.

This clone appeared once. The chain recombines TRBV28 with TRBJ2-7; D is perhaps TRBD1 (5 bases). The CDR3 is 11 residues long. The V end lost 6 bases, the J end lost 4 bases, and 7 bases lay between the germline ends. Germline CDR1 MDHEN, CDR2 SYDVKM. The CDR3 DNA sequence: TGTGCCAGCAGGGGGCTATACGAGCAGTACTTC. Residues: CASRGLYEQYF.

The chain carries TRBV5-4 and TRBJ1-1; 7 bases match TRBD1. CDR1 SGHNT and CDR2 YYREEE come from the germline V gene (reference sequence). After removal of 4 bases from V and 5 bases from J, the junction contained 14 bases not matched to a gene. There are 16 residues in the CDR3. CDR3 region: CASSRESTGRKTEAFF. The DNA for the CDR3 is TGTGCCAGCAGCCGAGAATCGACAGGGCGGAAGACTGAAGCTTTCTTT.

This chain links TRBV6-5 with TRBJ2-7, with TRBD2 matching 10 bases. V dropped 10 bases and J dropped 3; count of bases not matched to a gene: 9. From germline, CDR1 is MNHEY and CDR2 SVGAGI. CDR3 length: 14 amino acids. CDR3 protein: CATLSSGRRYEQYF. For the CDR3, the DNA is TGTGCCACCCTCTCTAGCGGGAGACGCTACGAGCAGTACTTC.

The count of this clone is one. This sequence joins TRBV6-2 or TRBV6-3 and TRBJ2-1; 7 nucleotides align to TRBD2. The CDR3 runs to 14 residues. With 3 bases clipped from V and 7 bases from J, the junction kept 6 bases outside the gene matches. Germline V gives CDR1 MNHEY, CDR2 SVGEGT. The CDR3 DNA reads TGTGCCAGCAGTTATTTGGCGGGAGTGAATGAGCAGTTCTTC. Protein product: CASSYLAGVNEQFF.

The chain joins TRBV6-5 to TRBJ2-7; TRBD1 might be the D (6 bases). Germline lookup yields CDR1 MNHEY and CDR2 SVGAGI. Deletions cut 4 bases from V and 0 bases from J, with 13 bases between. This CDR3 comprises 15 residues. The DNA for the CDR3 is TGTGCCAGCAGTTCCAGACAGGTACACTCCTACGAGCAGTACTTC. It translates to CASSSRQVHSYEQYF.

The sample holds a few counts of this clone. The rearrangement uses TRBV29-1 and TRBJ1-4, with 8 bases lining up with TRBD1. V was pared by 7 bases and J by 4 bases, with 5 bases of the junction left unmatched. Looked up from germline, CDR1 is SQVTM and CDR2 is ANQGSEA. This CDR3 contains 13 residues. CDR3 in amino acids: CSAGQGNNEKLFF. The CDR3 bases are TGCAGCGCCGGACAGGGAAATAATGAAAAACTGTTTTTT.

This chain connects TRBV7-7 to TRBJ2-1, with D perhaps TRBD1 (5 bases). This CDR3 is 15 amino acids long. Trimming took 1 base from V and 9 from J, leaving 16 bases between them. Looked up from germline, CDR1 is SSHAT and CDR2 is FNYEAQ (reference sequence). CDR3 region: CASSLGKTASGEQFF. CDR3 nucleotide sequence: TGTGCCAGCAGCTTAGGGAAGACAGCCTCTGGTGAGCAGTTCTTC. The complete variable domain, with remaining parts taken from reference TRBV7-7 and TRBJ2-1, reads GAGVSQSPRYKVTKRGQDVTLRCDPISSHATLYWYQQALGQGPEFLTYFNYEAQPDKSGLPSDRFSAERPEGSISTLTIQRTEQRDSAMYRCASSLGKTASGEQFFGPGTRLTVL.

The chain combines TRBV4-3 with TRBJ2-2; D gene ambiguous. This CDR3 has 16 amino acids. Trimming removed 0 bases at V and 0 bases at J, with 8 bases between. CDR1 LGHNA and CDR2 YSLEER come from the germline V gene. The CDR3 DNA sequence: TGCGCCAGCAGCCAAGATGCGGCCACGAACACCGGGGAGCTGTTTTTT. Translating gives CASSQDAATNTGELFF.